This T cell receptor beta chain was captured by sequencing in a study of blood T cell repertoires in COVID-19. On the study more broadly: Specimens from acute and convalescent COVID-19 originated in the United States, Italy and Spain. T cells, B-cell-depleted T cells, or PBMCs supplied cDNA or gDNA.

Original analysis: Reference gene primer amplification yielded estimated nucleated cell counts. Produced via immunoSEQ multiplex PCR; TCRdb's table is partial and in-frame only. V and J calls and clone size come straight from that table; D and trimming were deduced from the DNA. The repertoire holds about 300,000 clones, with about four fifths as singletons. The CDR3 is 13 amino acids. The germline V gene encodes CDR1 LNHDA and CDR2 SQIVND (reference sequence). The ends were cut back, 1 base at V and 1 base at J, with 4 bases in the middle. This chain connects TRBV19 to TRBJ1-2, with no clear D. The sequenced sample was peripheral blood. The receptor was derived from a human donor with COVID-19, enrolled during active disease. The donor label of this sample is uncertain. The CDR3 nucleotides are TGTGCCAGTAGTATAGCCTATAACTATGGCTACACCTTC. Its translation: CASSIAYNYGYTF.